This record concerns one T cell receptor beta chain sequence. Its antigen remains unidentified. Germline-derived CDR1 and CDR2 are SNHLY and FYNNEI. V lost 5 bases and J lost 5; bases outside the gene matches: 6. CDR3 length: 14 residues. The data were taken from a study of cytomegalovirus exposure and HLA in healthy donors. Study background: Around 80 million unique TCR sequences came from HLA-typed donors in an early release. Study observations and caveats: In most subjects, TCR beta sequences reportedly gave accurate predictions of HLA-A and HLA-B alleles. About 87% or about 30% of the time was how often most TCR beta V segments were productive, according to an earlier analysis.

With 60 Vbeta and 13 Jbeta primers, the PCR was carried out. The method was immunoSEQ multiplex PCR; TCRdb's version includes in-frame clones alone and lacks a portion of them. Among under 150,000 clones, about 82% were seen once, and the ten largest hold approximately 1.2%. The sample was PBMCs. The gene calls are TRBV2 and TRBJ1-1, with 9 bases matching TRBD1. This receptor was obtained from a boy between 10 and 17 years old in good health and CMV-seronegative. CDR3 amino acids: CASSLTGGRTEAFF. DNA for the CDR3: TGTGCCAGCAGTTTGACAGGGGGGAGGACTGAAGCTTTCTTT. Supplemented by reference TRBV2 and TRBJ1-1, the full variable domain reads EPEVTQTPSHQVTQMGQEVILRCVPISNHLYFYWYRQILGQKVEFLVSFYNNEISEKSEIFDDQFSVERPDGSNFTLKIRSTKLEDSAMYFCASSLTGGRTEAFFGQGTRLTVV.